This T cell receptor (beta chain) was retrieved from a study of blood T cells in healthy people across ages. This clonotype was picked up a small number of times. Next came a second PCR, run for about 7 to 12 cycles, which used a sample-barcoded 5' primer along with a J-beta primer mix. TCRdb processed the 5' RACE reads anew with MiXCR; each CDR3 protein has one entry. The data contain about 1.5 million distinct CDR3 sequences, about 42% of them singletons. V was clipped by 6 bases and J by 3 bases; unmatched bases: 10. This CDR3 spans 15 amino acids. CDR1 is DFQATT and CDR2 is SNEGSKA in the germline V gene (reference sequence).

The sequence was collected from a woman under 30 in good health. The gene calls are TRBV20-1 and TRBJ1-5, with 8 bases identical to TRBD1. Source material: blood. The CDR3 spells CSARTGYGPNQPQHF. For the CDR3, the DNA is TGCAGTGCCAGGACAGGGTATGGTCCCAATCAGCCCCAGCATTTT.